A selection of T cell receptor beta chains follows, all from one sample in a study of shared T cell receptors in the human thymus. Libraries were prepared by immunoSEQ multiplex PCR; TCRdb keeps only in-frame clonotypes and omits some of them. This table has 630,000 or so clones, around 87% appearing once. The sample was also linked to a second study, of human thymus T cells.

Material for sequencing was thymocytes. Receptor source: a boy in the first two years of life with a congenital heart defect. Both conserved end residues are part of each CDR3. The D gene is left open where the match is weak. A clone size is listed for some rows: how often the clone was seen (once, few, many), or a class if it is expanded.

.,TRBV5-4,TRBD1,TRBJ2-7,CASSPWDRGDPSSYEQYF,TGTGCCAGCAGCCCCTGGGACAGGGGGGACCCGAGCTCCTACGAGCAGTACTTC
few,TRBV14,TRBD1,TRBJ1-3,CASSQGDRGSGNTIYF,TGTGCCAGCAGCCAAGGGGACAGGGGCTCTGGAAACACCATATATTTT
.,TRBV28,TRBD2,TRBJ2-4,CASSLSHLKREGPSGKNIQYF,TGTGCCAGCAGTTTATCCCACCTAAAGCGGGAGGGCCCCTCGGGAAAAAACATTCAGTACTTC
few,TRBV4-3,TRBD2,TRBJ2-7,CASSQGLAGDYEQYF,TGCGCCAGCAGCCAAGGACTAGCGGGAGACTACGAGCAGTACTTC
.,TRBV5-1,TRBD1,TRBJ1-1,CASSTGQGGRRTEAFF,TGCGCCAGCAGCACCGGACAGGGGGGAAGAAGGACTGAAGCTTTCTTT
once,TRBV30,.,TRBJ1-6,CAWSVGQSNSPLHF,TGTGCCTGGAGTGTAGGACAGAGCAATTCACCCCTCCACTTT
few,TRBV10-2,TRBD1,TRBJ2-7,CASSEALWDSPLEQYF,TGCGCCAGCAGTGAGGCTCTGTGGGACAGCCCCTTGGAGCAGTACTTC
once,TRBV4-3,TRBD2,TRBJ2-5,CASSPRYVGTSGGAVETQYF,TGCGCCAGCAGCCCAAGATATGTTGGGACTAGCGGGGGGGCCGTCGAGACCCAGTACTTC
.,TRBV29-1,.,TRBJ2-5,CSTDRKQETQYF,TGCAGCACCGACAGAAAGCAAGAGACCCAGTACTTC
.,TRBV6-5,TRBD1,TRBJ1-2,CASNSGTGDGYTF,TGTGCCAGCAATTCCGGGACAGGGGATGGCTACACCTTC
.,TRBV10-3,TRBD1,TRBJ1-3,CAIRTGDAGNTIYF,TGTGCCATCAGGACAGGGGACGCGGGAAACACCATATATTTT
.,TRBV10-3,.,TRBJ2-1,CAISESGTLARSYNEQFF,TGTGCCATCAGTGAGTCCGGAACTCTAGCGCGCTCCTACAATGAGCAGTTCTTC
few,TRBV5-1,.,TRBJ1-4,CASRDDNNEKLFF,TGCGCCAGCAGAGACGACAATAATGAAAAACTGTTTTTT